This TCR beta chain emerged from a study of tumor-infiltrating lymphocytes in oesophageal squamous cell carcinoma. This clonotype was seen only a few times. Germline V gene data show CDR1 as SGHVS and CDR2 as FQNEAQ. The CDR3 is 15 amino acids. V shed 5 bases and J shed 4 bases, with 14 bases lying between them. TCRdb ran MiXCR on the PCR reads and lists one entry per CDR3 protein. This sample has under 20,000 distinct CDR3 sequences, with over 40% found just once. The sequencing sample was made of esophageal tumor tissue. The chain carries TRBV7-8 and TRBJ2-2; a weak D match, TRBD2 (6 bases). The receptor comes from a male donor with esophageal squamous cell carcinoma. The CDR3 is CASSPLTSFTGELFF. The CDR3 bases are TGTGCCAGCAGCCCCTTGACTAGTTTCACCGGGGAGCTGTTTTTT. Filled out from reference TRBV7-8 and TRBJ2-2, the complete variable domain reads GAGVSQSPRYKVAKRGQDVALRCDPISGHVSLFWYQQALGQGPEFLTYFQNEAQLDKSGLPSDRFFAERPEGSVSTLKIQRTQQEDSAVYLCASSPLTSFTGELFFGEGSRLTVL.